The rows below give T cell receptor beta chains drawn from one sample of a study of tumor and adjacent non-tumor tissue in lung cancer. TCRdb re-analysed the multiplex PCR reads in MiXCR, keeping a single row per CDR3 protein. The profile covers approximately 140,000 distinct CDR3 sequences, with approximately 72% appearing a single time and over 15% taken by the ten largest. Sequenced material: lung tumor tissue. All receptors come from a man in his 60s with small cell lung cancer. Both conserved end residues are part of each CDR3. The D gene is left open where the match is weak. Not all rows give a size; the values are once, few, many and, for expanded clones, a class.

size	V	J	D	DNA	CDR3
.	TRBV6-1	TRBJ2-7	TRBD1	TGTGCCAGCGGTGAAACCAGACAGGGGAGCTTCCACGAGCAGTACTTC	CASGETRQGSFHEQYF
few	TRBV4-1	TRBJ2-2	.	TGCGCCAGCGGCCGAAATAACGGGGAGCTGTTTTTT	CASGRNNGELFF
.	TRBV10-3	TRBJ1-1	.	TGTACCGTCAGCCGAGAGGGCGCTGAAGCTTTCTTT	CTVSREGAEAFF
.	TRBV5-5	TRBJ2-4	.	TGTGCCAGCAGCCCCCATGGCCCTGGCAGAAACATTCAGCACTTC	CASSPHGPGRNIQHF
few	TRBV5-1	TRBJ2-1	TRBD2	TGCGCCAGCAGCCCGGCCGGGACTAGGTACAATGAGCAGTTCTTC	CASSPAGTRYNEQFF
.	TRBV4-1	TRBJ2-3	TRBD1	TGCGCCAGCAACAGATCCGGGACAGGACGGTCCACAGATACGCAGTATTTT	CASNRSGTGRSTDTQYF
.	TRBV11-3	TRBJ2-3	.	TGTGCCAGCAGCTTAGTGGGAGAAGTAGGAGATACGCAGTATTTT	CASSLVGEVGDTQYF
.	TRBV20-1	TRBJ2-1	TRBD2	TGCAGTACTGCGACCCGGGAGGATGAGCAGTTCTTC	CSTATREDEQFF
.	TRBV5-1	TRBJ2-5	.	TGCGCCAGCAGCTTGTCCGAGGGGCGTGGGACCCAGTACTTC	CASSLSEGRGTQYF
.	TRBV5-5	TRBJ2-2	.	TGTGCCAGCAACTTAAGCATAGTGGGCACCGGGGAGCTGTTTTTT	CASNLSIVGTGELFF
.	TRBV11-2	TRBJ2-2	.	TGTGCCAGCAGCACGTACACCATCTACACCGGGGAGCTGTTTTTT	CASSTYTIYTGELFF
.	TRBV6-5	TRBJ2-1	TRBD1	TGTGCCAGCAGTCAACAGGGGTCCTACAATGGGGAGTTCTTC	CASSQQGSYNGEFF
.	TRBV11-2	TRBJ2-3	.	TGTGGCAGCAGCTTAGGGGGAATGAGCACAGATACGCAGTATTTT	CGSSLGGMSTDTQYF
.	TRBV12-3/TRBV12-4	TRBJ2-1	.	TGTGCCAGCAGTTTAGCGCGGAGGGGCAGCCCGTTCTTC	CASSLARRGSPFF
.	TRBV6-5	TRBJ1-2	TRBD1	TGTGCCTGCAGTTACCGGACAGGGGGAGGCGGCTACACCTTC	CACSYRTGGGGYTF
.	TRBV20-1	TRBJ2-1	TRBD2	TGCAGTGCTAGAGGACTAGCGGGAGTTTCCTACAATGGGCAGTTCTTC	CSARGLAGVSYNGQFF
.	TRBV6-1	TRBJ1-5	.	TGTGCCAGCAGTGGGGATGGGGATAAGCCCCAGCATTTT	CASSGDGDKPQHF
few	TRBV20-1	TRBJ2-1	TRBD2	TGCAGTGCTAGAGCGGTTAGCGGGAGCTATGAGCAGTTCTTC	CSARAVSGSYEQFF
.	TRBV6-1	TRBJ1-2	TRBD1	TGTACCATCATGCAGGACAGGGTCAATGGCTACACCTTC	CTIMQDRVNGYTF
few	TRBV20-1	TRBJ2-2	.	TGCAGTGCTAGTCAAGGGTGGGGCACCGGGGAGCTGTTTTTT	CSASQGWGTGELFF
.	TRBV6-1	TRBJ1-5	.	TGTGCCAGCGACCGGGTCAATAATCAGCCCCAGCATTTT	CASDRVNNQPQHF
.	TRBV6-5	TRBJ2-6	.	TGTGCCAGCACTACAGGGCGAGGAGGGGCCAACGTCCTGACTTTC	CASTTGRGGANVLTF
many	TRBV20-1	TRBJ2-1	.	TGCAGTGCCAAGATTAGCGGAACCTACAATGAGCAGTTCTTC	CSAKISGTYNEQFF
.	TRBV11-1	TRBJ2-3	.	TGTCCCAGCAGCTTGACCCACTGGGGTATCGGGAGAAGAGAGACGCAGTATTTT	CPSSLTHWGIGRRETQYF
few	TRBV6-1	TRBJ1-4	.	TGTGCCAGCACCCGCGTTGCAACTAATGAAAAACTGTTTTTT	CASTRVATNEKLFF
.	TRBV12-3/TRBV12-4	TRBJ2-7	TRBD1	TGTGCCAGCAGCCCAGACAGGGTTGAGCAGTACTTC	CASSPDRVEQYF
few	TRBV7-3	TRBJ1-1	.	TGTGCCAGCAGCTCCTCGATCACCGCCCCAGCTTTCTTT	CASSSSITAPAFF
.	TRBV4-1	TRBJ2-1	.	TGCGCCAGCAGCCCAGATATAGGGTCCGCGGGCTACAATGAGCAGTTCTTC	CASSPDIGSAGYNEQFF
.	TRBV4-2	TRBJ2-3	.	TGTGCCAGCAGCCAAGATATGCCTAGTGGGCCCACGGATGCGCAGTATTTT	CASSQDMPSGPTDAQYF
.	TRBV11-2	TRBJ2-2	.	TGTGCCAGCACTCCTTTCCGGGGGGCTAAGAACACCGGGGAGTTGTTTTTT	CASTPFRGAKNTGELFF
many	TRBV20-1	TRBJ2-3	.	TGCAGTGCTAGAGATAAGGTAGATGCGCAGTATTTT	CSARDKVDAQYF
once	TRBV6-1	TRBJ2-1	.	TGTGCCAGCAGTGAGGGCAGGGCCTCCTACAATGGGCAGTTCTTC	CASSEGRASYNGQFF
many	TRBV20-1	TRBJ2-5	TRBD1	TGCAGTGCGCGACAGGGGAATCGAGAGACCCAGTACTTC	CSARQGNRETQYF
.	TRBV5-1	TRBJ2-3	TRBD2	TGCGCCAGCAGCCCCGGACCAGCGGGAGCGAGCACAGATACGCAGTATTTT	CASSPGPAGASTDTQYF
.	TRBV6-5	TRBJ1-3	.	TGTGCCAGCAGTTGCACGGCTGGTTCTGGAAACACCATATATTTT	CASSCTAGSGNTIYF
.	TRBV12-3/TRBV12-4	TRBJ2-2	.	TGTGCCAGCAGGGCAGGTGGGTTCGACACCGAGGAGCTGTTTTTT	CASRAGGFDTEELFF
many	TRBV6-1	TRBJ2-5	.	TGTGCCAGCCGAACTGGGGGTAGCGGCCCCCAAGAGACCCAGTACTTC	CASRTGGSGPQETQYF
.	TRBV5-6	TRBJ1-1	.	TGTGCCAGCAGCTTGGAGCGGTACACTGAAGCTTTCTTT	CASSLERYTEAFF
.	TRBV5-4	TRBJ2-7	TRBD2	TGTGCCGGCAGCCTAGCGGGCGTCTACGAGCAGTACTTC	CAGSLAGVYEQYF
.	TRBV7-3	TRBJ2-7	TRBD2	TGTGCCAGCAGCTTAAGGCAACGACTAGCGGGAGTGGGTGAGCAGTACTTC	CASSLRQRLAGVGEQYF
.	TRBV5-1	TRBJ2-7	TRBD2	TGCGCCAGCATCTTGGAGGGCGGGAGCCCCAACGAGCAGTACTTC	CASILEGGSPNEQYF
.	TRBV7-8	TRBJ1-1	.	TGTGCCGACAGTCGGGGGGGGCAGGAAGCTTTCTTT	CADSRGGQEAFF
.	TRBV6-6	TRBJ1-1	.	TGTGCCAGCACCCCGGGGGGGGGCCAAGCTTTCTTT	CASTPGGGQAFF
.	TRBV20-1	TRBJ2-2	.	TGCAGTGCTAGAAACGTCCGAACCACCGGGGAGATGTTTTTT	CSARNVRTTGEMFF
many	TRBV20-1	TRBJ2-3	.	TGCAGTGCTAGAAAGGGAGATACGCAGTATTTT	CSARKGDTQYF
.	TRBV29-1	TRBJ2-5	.	TGCAGCGTTTGGGTGGTTGGGGAGACCCAGTACTTC	CSVWVVGETQYF
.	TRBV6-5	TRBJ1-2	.	TGTGCCAGCAGTTGGGATAGGGGCCTTTATGACTACACCTTC	CASSWDRGLYDYTF
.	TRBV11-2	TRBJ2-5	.	TGTGCCAGCAGACCTCGCTGGTATCAAGAGACCCAGTACTTC	CASRPRWYQETQYF
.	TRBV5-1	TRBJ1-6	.	TGCGCCAGCAGCTTGACAGGGCCTGCGAGCTCCTATAATTCACCCCTCCACTTT	CASSLTGPASSYNSPLHF